This T cell receptor (beta chain) derives from a study of beta chain features in type 1 diabetes (dated 2018 in TCRdb). Context from the whole study: Mean age, gender distribution, total cell number and subset yield did not differ between patients and healthy donors. In the study, TCRB repertoires of sorted circulating CD4+ T cell subsets from recently diagnosed type 1 diabetes patients were compared with those of matched healthy donors. Regulatory and stem cell-like memory subsets were obtained from only 8 patients and about 8 healthy donors, while naive and central memory subsets were obtained from all 30 or so donors. A total of some 100,000,000 sorted cells were examined across all samples, and a strong correlation was observed between cell number per subset and RNA yield. Study-wide conclusions, independent of this receptor: At VDJ recombination sites, patients with type 1 diabetes made fewer insertions and deleted more nucleotides, a pattern implying thymic rearrangement abnormalities. A moderate but significant shortening of TCRB CDR3 length was observed in type 1 diabetes patients in all four CD4+ subsets. Because cDNA rather than genomic DNA was sequenced, highly expressing activated cells could have been over-represented, although no difference in activation and CD3 levels was found between groups. Naive, central memory and regulatory TCRB repertoires appeared more similar among patients than among healthy donors. HLA sub-analyses involved small numbers of individuals, so any influence of HLA type on TCRB rearrangement remained unresolved. Shorter templates might have been favored by PCR, but patient and control samples were amplified and corrected together, so both groups would have been affected equally by any skew.

The High Capacity cDNA Reverse Transcription Kit was used to reverse transcribe all of the isolated RNA, meaning that expressed TCRB transcripts were what got sequenced. Naive, central memory and regulatory T cell samples underwent deep immunoSEQ sequencing, averaging around 3.9 million total reads per sample. Sorted cells were lysed in RLT buffer, and RNA was extracted using DNase-treated RNeasy Micro or Mini kits according to cell number. To prevent cross-contamination, each cell subset was processed individually, whereas patient and healthy donor samples were processed jointly. The immunoSEQ multiplex PCR was used to amplify TCRB sequences from cDNA, generating 87-bp fragments that spanned the CDR3 region. The amplicons were sequenced using the Illumina HiSeq platform. Concerning the study's data processing: Synthetic template baselines were used to correct PCR bias computationally, reads within Hamming distance 2 were collapsed together, and singletons that could not be merged were discarded. Reads were aligned to IMGT to assign V, D and J genes, CDR3 length, and insertions or deletions at six rearrangement sites. Within each subset, clonotype counts were normalized to sorted cell number, and only after that were true diversity and Gini coefficients computed with the tcR R package. The overlap coefficient, calculated on TCRB nucleotide sequences, was used to measure repertoire sharing. As a proxy for the pre-selection repertoire, out-of-frame TCRB sequences from naive cells were analyzed. TCRdb obtained this table from immuneACCESS and retained in-frame rearrangements with V and J assigned. These tables miss some clones; where compared with another copy, unresolved V genes account for less than half of the shortfall, and the remainder is unexplained. The V and J calls and clone size are taken from that table; D and trimming were inferred from the DNA. The sample table shows 810,000 or so clones, and 15% to 20% are seen once. In total, the top ten clones hold around 0.02% of the sample.

The CDR3, cysteine through phenylalanine, is 13 amino acids long. Of all the DNA, just the CDR3 is kept, 39 bases in frame from base 1. CDR1 and CDR2 (LNHNV, YYDKDF) derive from the germline V gene (reference sequence). V loses 0 bases, J loses 3 bases, and the germline ends lie 6 bases apart. Each donor gave one peripheral blood draw, averaging about 100 mL, which was collected into heparinised tubes. A BD FACSAria II was used to sort naive, central memory, regulatory and stem cell-like memory CD4+ T cells with a panel that included CD45RO, CCR7, CD25, CD127, CD95 and CD27. A purity above 95% was achieved for all sorted populations. PBMCs were isolated immediately by Lymphoprep density gradient centrifugation and stained directly without culture. So that batch effects would be minimized, each experiment stained and sorted samples in pairs, pairing one healthy donor with one patient. This clone showed up just a few times. Which antigen it targets is not known. Base qualities are missing; no much larger clone stands one base away.

The clonotype was recovered from a woman aged 18-29 years in good health. The sequenced sample consisted of naive CD4+ T cells from blood. In the paper's terms, the cell subset or site label means: true naive CD4+ T cells. The rearranged chain carries TRBV15 and TRBJ2-7, with the D segment identity uncertain. The CDR3 here reads CATSRDLNYEQYF. The bases read TGTGCCACCAGCAGAGATCTAAACTACGAGCAGTACTTC. Reference TRBV15 and TRBJ2-7 genes cover what lies past the CDR3, so the full variable domain is DAMVIQNPRYQVTQFGKPVTLSCSQTLNHNVMYWYQQKSSQAPKLLFHYYDKDFNNEADTPDNFQSRRPNTSFCFLDIRSPGLGDTAMYLCATSRDLNYEQYFGPGTRLTVT.